This TCR beta chain was sequenced for a study of somatic mutations in cytotoxic T cells in rheumatoid arthritis. Across the whole study: Patient blood (under 33 ml EDTA) was drawn right after diagnosis, before any treatment.

With 5 bases removed from V and 1 base from J, the gap between germline ends came to 8 bases. The CDR3 is 13 residues long. Germline assignment: CDR1 SEHNR and CDR2 FQNEAQ (reference sequence). This clone occurred a few times. The repertoire was sequenced with immunoSEQ multiplex PCR; TCRdb's copy has only in-frame clones and lacks some. The sample shows about 29,000 clones, around nine tenths of them seen only once. After CD4+ and CD8+ cells were isolated by positive magnetic bead selection, their purity was checked by flow cytometry. The TCR sequence derives from an adult with rheumatoid arthritis. This rearrangement joins TRBV7-9 to TRBJ1-1; no clear D gene. Sequencing used CD8+ T cells sorted from blood. The CDR3 here is CASSQSGNTEAFF. CDR3 DNA sequence: TGTGCCAGCAGCCAAAGCGGGAACACTGAAGCTTTCTTT.